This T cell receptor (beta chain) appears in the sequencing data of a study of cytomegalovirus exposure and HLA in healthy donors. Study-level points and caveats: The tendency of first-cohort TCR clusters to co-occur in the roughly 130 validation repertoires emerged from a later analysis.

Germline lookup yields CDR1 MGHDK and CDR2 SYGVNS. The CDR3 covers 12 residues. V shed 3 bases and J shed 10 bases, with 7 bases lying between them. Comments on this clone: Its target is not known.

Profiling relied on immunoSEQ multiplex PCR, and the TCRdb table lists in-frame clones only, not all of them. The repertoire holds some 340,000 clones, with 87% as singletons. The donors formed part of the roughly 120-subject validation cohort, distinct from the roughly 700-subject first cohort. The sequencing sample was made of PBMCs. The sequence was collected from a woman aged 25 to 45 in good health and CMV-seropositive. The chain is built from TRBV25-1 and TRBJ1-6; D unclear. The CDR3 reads CASSERYSPLHF. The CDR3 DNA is TGTGCCAGCAGTGAGAGGTACTCACCCCTCCACTTT.